What follows are 23 T cell receptor beta chains derived from one specimen sequenced in a study of Graves' ophthalmopathy and Graves' hyperthyroidism. RNA served as the template for amplifying TCR beta CDR3 regions. Scientists carried out first-round RT-PCR using HTBI primers and then a second-round multiplex PCR. Using its own MiXCR run on the multiplex PCR reads, TCRdb lists one record per CDR3 protein. The table records about 640,000 distinct CDR3 sequences, about two fifths of them present only once. The sequencing sample was made of peripheral blood. The receptors were sampled from an adult man with Graves' ophthalmopathy.

The chain couples TRBV19 to TRBJ2-7; 10 nucleotides agree with TRBD2. The CDR3 covers 15 residues. Unmatched junction bases numbered 17, after V lost 9 bases and J lost 9 bases. Germline CDR1 and CDR2: LNHDA and SQIVND (reference sequence). In DNA form, the CDR3 reads TGTGCCAGCAGCCCTGAGCGGGGGGGCCAAGATACGCAGTACTTC. It encodes CASSPERGGQDTQYF.

This chain joins TRBV5-5 and TRBJ1-6; D may be TRBD1 (6 bases). Trimming took off 4 bases at V and 5 bases at J, with 22 bases between the two ends. Germline assignment: CDR1 SGHKS and CDR2 YYEKEE (reference sequence). The CDR3 sequence is 18 residues long. The CDR3 DNA is TGTGCCAGCAGCCGAGGGTCCGGGGGGCCCCTCGATAATTCACCCCTCCACTTT. Translating it yields CASSRGSGGPLDNSPLHF.

This rearrangement joins TRBV29-1 to TRBJ2-6; 7 positions agree with TRBD2. Germline V gives CDR1 SQVTM, CDR2 ANQGSEA. This CDR3 has 15 residues. J lost 2 bases, V lost 3 bases, and 4 bases had no gene match. The CDR3 sequence: CSVDAGEAGANVLTF. The CDR3 DNA sequence: TGCAGCGTTGACGCGGGGGAGGCTGGGGCCAACGTCCTGACTTTC.

This clonotype showed up many times. The chain links TRBV12-3 or TRBV12-4 to TRBJ2-2, with a tentative D call TRBD1 (6 bases). The CDR3 loop spans 12 amino acids. Trimming pared 6 bases from V and 8 bases from J, leaving 10 bases between. The CDR3: CASSLQGGELFF. Written as DNA, the CDR3 is TGTGCCAGCAGCCTACAGGGTGGGGAGCTGTTTTTT.

V gene TRBV19 combines with J gene TRBJ1-4, with 10 bases fitting TRBD1. Germline values: CDR1 LNHDA, CDR2 SQIVND (reference sequence). V was pared by 5 bases and J by 0 bases, with 9 bases of the junction left unmatched. There are 18 residues in the CDR3. The CDR3 region is CASSRPGTGATTNEKLFF. CDR3 DNA: TGTGCCAGTAGTCGCCCGGGGACAGGGGCAACAACTAATGAAAAACTGTTTTTT.

The chain carries TRBV10-3 and TRBJ1-6; TRBD1 might be the D (6 bases). The CDR3 has 14 amino acids. Germline V lookup: CDR1 ENHRY, CDR2 SYGVKD. V was shortened by 6 bases and J by 8 bases, with 14 bases between the two germline ends. This CDR3 reads CAIRGGTRDSPLHF. The CDR3 bases are TGTGCCATCAGGGGAGGGACACGGGATTCACCCCTCCACTTT.

The chain links TRBV29-1 to TRBJ2-6, with D unclear. This CDR3 has 12 amino acids. V was cut by 4 bases and J by 4 bases, with 5 bases left in between. CDR1 is SQVTM and CDR2 is ANQGSEA in the germline V gene. In DNA, the CDR3 is TGCAGCGTTGCGACAGGGGCCAACGTCCTGACTTTC. This translates into CSVATGANVLTF.

The J gene is TRBJ2-6, the V gene TRBV7-2; 8 bases fit TRBD1. With 3 bases clipped from V and 9 bases from J, the junction kept 4 bases outside the gene matches. The CDR3 loop spans 14 amino acids. In germline, CDR1 is SGHTA, CDR2 FQGNSA. The CDR3 DNA reads as TGTGCCAGCAGCTTGCGACAGGGGCTCAACGTCCTGACTTTC. Its protein is CASSLRQGLNVLTF.

Only a few counts were recorded for this clonotype. J is TRBJ2-5 and V is TRBV5-6, with TRBD2 matching over 10 bases. V lost 4 bases and J lost 5; bases outside the gene matches: 11. The germline V gene has CDR1 SGHDT and CDR2 YYEEEE. The CDR3 sequence is 16 residues long. This CDR3 reads CASSPEVAGGWETQYF. CDR3 DNA: TGTGCCAGCAGCCCGGAGGTAGCGGGGGGATGGGAGACCCAGTACTTC.

V usage is TRBV7-9 and J usage is TRBJ1-6, with D perhaps TRBD1 (6 bases). The CDR3 length is 14 residues. Trimming removed 5 bases at V and 6 bases at J, with 11 bases between. CDR1 is SEHNR and CDR2 is FQNEAQ in the germline V gene (reference sequence). CDR3 residues: CASSPWGANSPLHF. The CDR3 DNA reads as TGTGCCAGCAGCCCGTGGGGGGCTAATTCACCCCTCCACTTT.

Here the CDR3 reads CASNPAQGFEQYF. The CDR3, as DNA: TGTGCCAGCAACCCGGCTCAGGGGTTCGAGCAGTACTTC. V and J are TRBV11-2 and TRBJ2-7, with D possibly TRBD1 on 6 matching bases. V lost 7 bases and J 6 bases, leaving 16 bases between the germline ends. Germline lookup yields CDR1 SGHAT and CDR2 FQNNGV. This CDR3 region has 13 residues.

This chain links TRBV12-5 with TRBJ2-5; 7 bases align to TRBD1. The CDR3 spans 15 residues. Germline lookup yields CDR1 LGHNT and CDR2 FRNRAP. The junction had 12 bases not matched to a gene; V was cut back by 4 bases and J by 7 bases. CDR3 sequence: CASGWGQSNKGTQYF. DNA of the CDR3: TGTGCTAGTGGTTGGGGACAGTCGAACAAGGGGACCCAGTACTTC.

This chain links TRBV7-8 with TRBJ1-1; maybe TRBD1 (5 bases). Trimming removed 1 base at V and 7 bases at J, with 13 bases between. In germline, CDR1 is SGHVS, CDR2 FQNEAQ. CDR3 length: 14 residues. CDR3 coding DNA: TGTGCCAGCAGCTTAGGGGCAGGGAAGGGTGAAGCTTTCTTT. Its translation: CASSLGAGKGEAFF.

This clonotype occurred many times. The rearrangement uses TRBV10-3 and TRBJ1-2; TRBD1 agrees at 9 bases. CDR1 and CDR2 from the germline V gene are ENHRY and SYGVKD. After removal of 6 bases from V and 5 bases from J, the junction contained 7 bases not matched to a gene. This CDR3 is built from 14 residues. CDR3 in amino acids: CAIRGGQGDYGYTF. Written as DNA, the CDR3 is TGTGCCATCAGAGGGGGACAGGGCGATTATGGCTACACCTTC.

About this clonotype: A much larger clone lies a single base off, so this may be a read error. This rearrangement joins TRBV12-3 or TRBV12-4 to TRBJ2-7, with D uncertain. The length of the CDR3 is 14 residues. CDR3: CASSVRVSSCEQYF. CDR3 bases: TGTGCCAGCAGTGTAAGGGTGAGCTCCTGCGAGCAGTACTTC.

This chain uses TRBV7-9 with TRBJ1-1, with TRBD1 matching over 9 bases. J lost 2 bases, V lost 6 bases, and 7 bases had no gene match. The CDR3 extends over 15 amino acids. Germline assignment: CDR1 SEHNR and CDR2 FQNEAQ (reference sequence). The CDR3 DNA reads as TGTGCCAGCAGGGACACAGGGGGCCTTAACACTGAAGCTTTCTTT. Its protein product is CASRDTGGLNTEAFF.

This rearrangement joins TRBV7-3 to TRBJ1-2; the D gene is possibly TRBD1 (5 bases). The germline CDR1 and CDR2 sequences are SGHTA and FQGTGA. The V end was cut by 5 bases, the J end by 7 bases, with 14 bases between. The CDR3 is 13 residues long. CDR3 region: CASSPGGGFGYTF. The CDR3 DNA reads as TGTGCCAGCAGCCCCGGGGGGGGGTTTGGCTACACCTTC.

Regarding this clonotype: A read error may account for a junction end that differs from germline. The chain is built from TRBV5-1 and TRBJ2-7; 10 bases map to TRBD1. CDR1 is SGHRS and CDR2 is YFSETQ in the germline V gene. This CDR3 has 18 residues. As DNA, the CDR3 is TGTGCCAGCAGCTTAGAGCCTCTGACAGGGGGCGGCTCCTACGAGCAGTACTTC. As protein: CASSLEPLTGGGSYEQYF.

This chain connects TRBV25-1 to TRBJ2-7; unclear D gene. CDR1 MGHDK and CDR2 SYGVNS come from the germline V gene. The CDR3 spans 12 residues. The CDR3 coding sequence is TGTGCGCCCGGCGGCACATCTTACGAGCAGTACTTC. This sequence encodes CAPGGTSYEQYF.

The J gene is TRBJ1-5, the V gene TRBV29-1; TRBD1 aligns across 7 bases. Germline V gene data show CDR1 as SQVTM and CDR2 as ANQGSEA. The CDR3 extends over 13 amino acids. The CDR3 DNA is TGCAGAACTACCGGGACAGTCAATCAGCCCCAGCATTTT. It yields the protein CRTTGTVNQPQHF.

Regarding this clonotype: This clone may be a read error of a much larger clone one base away. The conserved closing phenylalanine or tryptophan is absent in this CDR3, likely reflecting a read error. This chain joins TRBV5-1 and TRBJ2-7; no reliable D call. Germline values: CDR1 SGHRS, CDR2 YFSETQ. Deletions cut 2 bases from V and 4 bases from J, with 10 bases between. The CDR3 spans 13 residues. CDR3: CASSFSDGYEQYL. The CDR3 nucleotides read TGCGCCAGCAGCTTTTCAGACGGGTACGAGCAGTACCTC.

Comment on this clonotype: An end of the junction does not agree with germline; a read error may underlie this. The chain carries TRBV10-3 and TRBJ1-2; D is possibly TRBD1 (6 bases). Germline V gene sequence: CDR1 ENHRY, CDR2 SYGVKD. The CDR3 runs to 10 residues. The CDR3 DNA is TGTGCCAGCAGTCACAGGGACACCGCCTTC. It encodes CASSHRDTAF.

At least ten counts were recorded for this clonotype. J is TRBJ1-1 and V is TRBV6-5, with a tentative D call TRBD1 (6 bases). Trimming took off 0 bases at V and 4 bases at J, with 12 bases between the two ends. Germline CDR1 reads MNHEY; CDR2 reads SVGAGI. The CDR3 has 15 amino acids. The CDR3 coding sequence is TGTGCCAGCAGTTACTCGAGGGGACAAGGCACTGAAGCTTTCTTT. Translated, it gives CASSYSRGQGTEAFF.